Below, one T cell receptor beta chain is given with its context. Its antigen is not known. Sorting produced populations that all topped 95% purity. The data derive from a study of beta chain features in type 1 diabetes. For the study at large: When patients were set against healthy donors, age, gender and cell yields were similar.

Study findings and constraints: A greater similarity of naive, central memory and Treg TCRB repertoires was seen among patients than among healthy donors.

The investigators reverse transcribed all of the isolated RNA, so they sequenced expressed TCRB transcripts. Some clones are missing from TCRdb's copy, which holds only in-frame ones; the method was immunoSEQ multiplex PCR. The sample yields about 360,000 clones, approximately 12% seen once. This TCR was recovered from a young man in good health. Sample: naive CD4+ T cells from blood.

CDR3 coding DNA: TGTGCCAGCTCACCATTGGGCCGTGAAAAACTGTTTTTT. Translated: CASSPLGREKLFF. The chain employs TRBV18 and TRBJ1-4; no firm D call. CDR1 and CDR2 (germline): KGHSH, LQKENI. Trimming removed 2 bases from V and 7 bases from J, with 8 bases in between. CDR3 length: 13 residues. Together with reference TRBV18 and TRBJ1-4, the CDR3 gives the full variable domain: NAGVMQNPRHLVRRRGQEARLRCSPMKGHSHVYWYRQLPEEGLKFMVYLQKENIIDESGMPKERFSAEFPKEGPSILRIQQVVRGDSAAYFCASSPLGREKLFFGSGTQLSVL.